This is a list of T cell receptor beta chains from one sample in a study of blood T cell repertoires in COVID-19. The method was immunoSEQ multiplex PCR; TCRdb's version includes in-frame clones alone and lacks a portion of them. The profile shows under 200,000 clones, around 89% of them singletons. Sequencing was performed on PBMCs or T cells enriched from blood (not recorded which). The receptors were gathered from a woman in her fifties or sixties who had recovered from COVID-19. CDR3s include the opening cysteine and the closing phenylalanine or tryptophan. Clone size is shown for a subset of rows, as once, few, many or a class of expanded clone.

clone_size: NA
v_call: TRBV18
cdr3_aa: CASSHPGQQPYGYTF

clone_size: NA
v_call: TRBV18
cdr3_aa: CASSPPMRDEQYF

clone_size: NA
v_call: TRBV3-1/TRBV3-2
cdr3_aa: CASSQQLAGGPNEQFF

clone_size: NA
v_call: TRBV5-1
cdr3_aa: CASKVLGQGNSPLHF

clone_size: NA
v_call: TRBV7-4
cdr3_aa: CASSLTTFRGYYNEQFF

clone_size: NA
v_call: TRBV9
cdr3_aa: CASSPQGDYGYTF

clone_size: few
v_call: TRBV11-2
cdr3_aa: CASSLGSSFYGYTF

clone_size: NA
v_call: TRBV10-3
cdr3_aa: CAISRQANTEAFF

clone_size: NA
v_call: TRBV5-4
cdr3_aa: CASSLVAGGRGEQFF

clone_size: NA
v_call: TRBV6-6
cdr3_aa: CASSRRRQPGTGVTEAFF

clone_size: NA
v_call: TRBV19
cdr3_aa: CASGTLSNQPQHF

clone_size: few
v_call: TRBV6-4
cdr3_aa: CASSDSRGTEAFF

clone_size: NA
v_call: TRBV18
cdr3_aa: CASSPLHRENEQYF

clone_size: NA
v_call: TRBV9
cdr3_aa: CASSPRAVGTGELFF

clone_size: NA
v_call: TRBV5-1
cdr3_aa: CASSSAGTGNEKLFF

clone_size: NA
v_call: TRBV19
cdr3_aa: CASRERTNSGQPQHF

clone_size: NA
v_call: TRBV12-3/TRBV12-4
cdr3_aa: CASSFSPEAFF

clone_size: NA
v_call: TRBV14
cdr3_aa: CASTSLRNTGELFF

clone_size: few
v_call: TRBV30
cdr3_aa: CACRRGSYTF

clone_size: few
v_call: TRBV20-1
cdr3_aa: CSASLAPAYEQYF

clone_size: NA
v_call: TRBV6-2/TRBV6-3
cdr3_aa: CASSTISPGNQPQHF

clone_size: NA
v_call: TRBV9
cdr3_aa: CASSWGRGANEQFF

clone_size: NA
v_call: TRBV7-8
cdr3_aa: CASSSHRVAGPNYGYTF

clone_size: few
v_call: TRBV2
cdr3_aa: CASNRGGYSNQPQHF

clone_size: NA
v_call: TRBV30
cdr3_aa: CAWSAGSSAVYEQFF

clone_size: NA
v_call: TRBV6-5
cdr3_aa: CASSRQGATNEKLFF

clone_size: once
v_call: TRBV30
cdr3_aa: CAWSVLDNLSNQPQHF

clone_size: NA
v_call: TRBV24-1
cdr3_aa: CATSRGTSTDTQYF

clone_size: NA
v_call: TRBV11-2
cdr3_aa: CASSRDLAGVGGEQYF

clone_size: NA
v_call: TRBV25-1
cdr3_aa: CASTPGGITEAFF

clone_size: NA
v_call: TRBV5-1
cdr3_aa: CASSSTGGGTDTQYF

clone_size: NA
v_call: TRBV18
cdr3_aa: CASSPRNTNSGNTIYF

clone_size: NA
v_call: TRBV7-9
cdr3_aa: CASSLDGRLAGEQYF

clone_size: once
v_call: TRBV7-2
cdr3_aa: CASSAGLLNTGELFF

clone_size: NA
v_call: TRBV12-1
cdr3_aa: CASSKSDRRVNTEAFF

clone_size: NA
v_call: TRBV5-4
cdr3_aa: CASRLDRGRWAEAFF

clone_size: NA
v_call: TRBV7-3
cdr3_aa: CASSLRGSPEDTIYF

clone_size: NA
v_call: TRBV29-1
cdr3_aa: CSVARTGVNYGYTF

clone_size: NA
v_call: TRBV6-2/TRBV6-3
cdr3_aa: CASSYGGVSNQPQHF

clone_size: NA
v_call: TRBV19
cdr3_aa: CASSIDPGGYANYGYTF

clone_size: once
v_call: TRBV19
cdr3_aa: CASKSFPTAMNTEAFF

clone_size: NA
v_call: TRBV18
cdr3_aa: CASSATGDNYGYTF

clone_size: few
v_call: TRBV29-1
cdr3_aa: CSVEDGGRGQPQHF

clone_size: NA
v_call: TRBV11-3
cdr3_aa: CASRGLAGIEQFF

clone_size: NA
v_call: TRBV11-3
cdr3_aa: CASRGQGSTDTQYF

clone_size: NA
v_call: TRBV2
cdr3_aa: CASSRGSGGLVDTQYF

clone_size: NA
v_call: TRBV6-5
cdr3_aa: CASRGSGGDTEAFF

clone_size: NA
v_call: TRBV5-6
cdr3_aa: CASSIGTGGEQYF

clone_size: few
v_call: TRBV4-2
cdr3_aa: CASSRNQEYEQYF

clone_size: NA
v_call: TRBV4-3
cdr3_aa: CASSQAIRDRVSNEQFF

clone_size: NA
v_call: TRBV30
cdr3_aa: CAWATGQGVDYEQYF

clone_size: NA
v_call: TRBV9
cdr3_aa: CASSAMLGGEQFF

clone_size: NA
v_call: TRBV7-2
cdr3_aa: CASSPSGGGAAFYEQYF